This record concerns one TCR beta chain sequence. The donors, all of them Caucasian adults, lived in Nashville, Tennessee. The method was immunoSEQ multiplex PCR; TCRdb's version includes in-frame clones alone and lacks a portion of them. This sample has 2 million to 2.5 million clones; less than 95% occur once, and the top ten carry around 0.4%. The data belong to a study of shared clonotypes between healthy human individuals. The germline CDR1 and CDR2 sequences are MRHNA and SNTAGT. Losses at the gene ends were 6 bases for V and 5 bases for J; bases not matched to a gene: 8. This CDR3 region has 16 residues.

J is TRBJ2-2 and V is TRBV6-4; 11 positions agree with TRBD2. The sequencing sample was made of naive CD4+ T cells from PBMCs. Subset reported: CD45RA+ positively selected. This sequence originates from a man aged 18 to 30 in good health. Some clones in this sample may be carry-over from other donors' samples. For the CDR3, the DNA is TGTGCCAGCAGGAGTAGCGGGAGGGCCGCGACCGGGGAGCTGTTTTTT. Translation gives CASRSSGRAATGELFF.